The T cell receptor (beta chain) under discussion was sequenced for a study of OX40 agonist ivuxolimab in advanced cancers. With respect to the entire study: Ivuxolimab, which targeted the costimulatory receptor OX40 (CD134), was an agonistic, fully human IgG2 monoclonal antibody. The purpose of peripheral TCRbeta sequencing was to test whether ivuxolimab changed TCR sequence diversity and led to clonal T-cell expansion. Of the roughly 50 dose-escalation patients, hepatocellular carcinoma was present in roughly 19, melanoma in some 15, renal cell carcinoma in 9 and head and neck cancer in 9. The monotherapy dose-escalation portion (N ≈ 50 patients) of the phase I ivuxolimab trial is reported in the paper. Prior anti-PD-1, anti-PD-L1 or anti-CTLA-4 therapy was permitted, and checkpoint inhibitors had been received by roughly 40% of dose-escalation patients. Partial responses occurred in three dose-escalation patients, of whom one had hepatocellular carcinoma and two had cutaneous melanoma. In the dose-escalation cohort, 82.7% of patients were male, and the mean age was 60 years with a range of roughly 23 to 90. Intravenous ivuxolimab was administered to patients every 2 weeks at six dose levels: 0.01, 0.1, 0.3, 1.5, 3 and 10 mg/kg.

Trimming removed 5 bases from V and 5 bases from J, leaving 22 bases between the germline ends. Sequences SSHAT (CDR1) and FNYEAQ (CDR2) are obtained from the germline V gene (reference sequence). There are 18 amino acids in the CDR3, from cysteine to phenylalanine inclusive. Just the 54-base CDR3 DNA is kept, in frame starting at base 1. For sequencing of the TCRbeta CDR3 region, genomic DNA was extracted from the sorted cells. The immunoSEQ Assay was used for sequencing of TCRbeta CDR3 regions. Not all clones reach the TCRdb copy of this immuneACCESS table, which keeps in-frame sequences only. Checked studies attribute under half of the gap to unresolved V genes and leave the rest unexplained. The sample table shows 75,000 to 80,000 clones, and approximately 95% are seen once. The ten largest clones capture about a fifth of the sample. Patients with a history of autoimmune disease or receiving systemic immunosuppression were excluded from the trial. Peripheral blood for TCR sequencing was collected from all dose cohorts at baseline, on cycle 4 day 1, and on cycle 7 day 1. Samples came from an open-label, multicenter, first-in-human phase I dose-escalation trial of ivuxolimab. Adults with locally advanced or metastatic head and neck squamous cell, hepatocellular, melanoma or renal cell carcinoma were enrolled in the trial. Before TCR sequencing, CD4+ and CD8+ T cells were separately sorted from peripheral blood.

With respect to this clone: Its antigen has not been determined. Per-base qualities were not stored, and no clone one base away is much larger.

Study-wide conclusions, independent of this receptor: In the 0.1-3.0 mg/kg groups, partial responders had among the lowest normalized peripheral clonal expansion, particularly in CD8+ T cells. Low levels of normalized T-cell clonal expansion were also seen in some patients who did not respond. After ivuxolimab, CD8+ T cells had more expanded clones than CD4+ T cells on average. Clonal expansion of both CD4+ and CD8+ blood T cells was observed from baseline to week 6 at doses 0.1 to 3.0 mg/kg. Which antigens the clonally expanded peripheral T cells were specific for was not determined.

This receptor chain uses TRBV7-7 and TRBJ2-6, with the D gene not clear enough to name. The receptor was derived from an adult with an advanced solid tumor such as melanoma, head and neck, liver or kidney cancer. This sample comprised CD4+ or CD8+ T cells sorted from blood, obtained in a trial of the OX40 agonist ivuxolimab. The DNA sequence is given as TGTGCCAGCAGCAGACGGATAGTGCCACAAAGTCGGGCCAACGTCCTGACTTTC. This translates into CASSRRIVPQSRANVLTF.